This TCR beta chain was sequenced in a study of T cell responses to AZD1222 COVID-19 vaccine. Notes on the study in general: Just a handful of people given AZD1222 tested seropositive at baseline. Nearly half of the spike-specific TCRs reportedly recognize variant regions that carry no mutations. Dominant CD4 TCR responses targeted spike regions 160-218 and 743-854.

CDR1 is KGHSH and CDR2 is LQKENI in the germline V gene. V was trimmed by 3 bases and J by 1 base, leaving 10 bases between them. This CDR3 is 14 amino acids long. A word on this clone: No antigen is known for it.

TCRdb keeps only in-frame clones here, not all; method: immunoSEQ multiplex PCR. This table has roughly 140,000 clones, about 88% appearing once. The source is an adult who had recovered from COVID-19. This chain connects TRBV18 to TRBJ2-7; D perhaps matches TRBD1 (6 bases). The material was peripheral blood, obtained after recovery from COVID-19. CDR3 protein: CASSPLGQSYEQYF. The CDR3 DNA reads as TGTGCCAGCTCACCCCTAGGACAGTCCTACGAGCAGTACTTC.